One and the same sample provided the 9 T cell receptor beta chains below, sequenced in a study of T cell responses to AZD1222 COVID-19 vaccine. The repertoire was sequenced with immunoSEQ multiplex PCR; TCRdb's copy has only in-frame clones and lacks some. The sample yields 120,000 or so clones, about nine tenths seen once. The sequences come from peripheral blood, collected on day 0 of AZD1222 vaccination. The receptors here all came from an adult in good health.

The chain joins TRBV11-2 to TRBJ1-4; D gene unclear. Germline values: CDR1 SGHAT, CDR2 FQNNGV. V dropped 5 bases and J dropped 4 bases, with 14 bases sitting between them. CDR3 length: 15 residues. CDR3 DNA sequence: TGTGCCAGCAGCCCTCAGTTGAGCCTTAATGAAAAACTGTTTTTT. Translation: CASSPQLSLNEKLFF. Combining the CDR3 with reference TRBV11-2 and TRBJ1-4 gives the whole variable domain EAGVAQSPRYKIIEKRQSVAFWCNPISGHATLYWYQQILGQGPKLLIQFQNNGVVDDSQLPKDRFSAERLKGVDSTLKIQPAKLEDSAVYLCASSPQLSLNEKLFFGSGTQLSVL.

The V call is TRBV18, the J call TRBJ1-5; TRBD1 matches at 9 bases. CDR3 size: 14 residues. The germline CDR1 and CDR2 sequences are KGHSH and LQKENI. The trim removed 4 bases at V and 7 bases at J, leaving 5 bases unmatched. The CDR3: CASSLDRGGQPQHF. The CDR3 region has the DNA TGTGCCAGCTCACTAGACAGGGGGGGACAGCCCCAGCATTTT.

This chain links TRBV3-1 (or the pseudogene TRBV3-2) with TRBJ1-4, with D perhaps matching TRBD1 (5 bases). The germline V and J ends were trimmed by 4 bases and 0 bases, with 6 bases remaining between them. The CDR3 contains 14 residues. Germline V CDR1 and CDR2: LGHDT, YNNKEL (reference sequence). The CDR3 bases are TGTGCCAGCAGCCGGGGGGCAACTAATGAAAAACTGTTTTTT. This codes for CASSRGATNEKLFF.

V and J are TRBV10-3 and TRBJ2-1; D tentatively fits TRBD1 or TRBD2 (5 bases each). Germline V gives CDR1 ENHRY, CDR2 SYGVKD. V was cut by 6 bases and J by 5 bases, with 11 bases left in between. The CDR3 runs to 13 residues. CDR3 in DNA: TGTGCCATCAGCCAGGGACCGGACAATGAGCAGTTCTTC. This codes for CAISQGPDNEQFF.

The V and J genes are TRBV7-7 and TRBJ2-2, with D possibly being TRBD2 (6 bases). The length of the CDR3 is 17 residues. V was cut by 1 base and J by 1 base, with 13 bases left in between. CDR1 and CDR2 (germline): SSHAT, FNYEAQ (reference sequence). The CDR3 loop is CASSLVSSALNTGELFF. Here the CDR3 DNA reads TGTGCCAGCAGCTTAGTATCTAGCGCTCTGAACACCGGGGAGCTGTTTTTT. Complete variable domain (other parts from reference TRBV7-7 and TRBJ2-2): GAGVSQSPRYKVTKRGQDVTLRCDPISSHATLYWYQQALGQGPEFLTYFNYEAQPDKSGLPSDRFSAERPEGSISTLTIQRTEQRDSAMYRCASSLVSSALNTGELFFGEGSRLTVL.

The chain couples TRBV4-1 to TRBJ1-2, with TRBD1 matching 8 bases. Germline V lookup: CDR1 MGHRA, CDR2 YSYEKL. V shed 5 bases and J 0 bases; nucleotides not matched to a gene: 5. This CDR3 has 15 residues. The CDR3 sequence: CASSLMDRANYGYTF. CDR3 DNA sequence: TGCGCCAGCAGCTTGATGGACAGGGCTAACTATGGCTACACCTTC.

The chain employs TRBV19 and TRBJ1-2; 7 bases align to TRBD1. This CDR3 region has 13 residues. Germline values: CDR1 LNHDA, CDR2 SQIVND (reference sequence). The junction had 2 bases not matched to a gene; V was cut back by 3 bases and J by 4 bases. The CDR3 bases are TGTGCCAGTAGTATCGACAGGGTCTATGGCTACACCTTC. The encoded protein is CASSIDRVYGYTF. Supplemented by reference TRBV19 and TRBJ1-2, the full variable domain reads DGGITQSPKYLFRKEGQNVTLSCEQNLNHDAMYWYRQDPGQGLRLIYYSQIVNDFQKGDIAEGYSVSREKKESFPLTVTSAQKNPTAFYLCASSIDRVYGYTFGSGTRLTVV.

This rearrangement joins TRBV5-5 to TRBJ1-5; D uncertain. Germline CDR1 reads SGHKS; CDR2 reads YYEKEE (reference sequence). The CDR3 has 15 amino acids. Trimming removed 3 bases at V and 2 bases at J, with 12 bases between. CDR3 in DNA: TGTGCCAGCAGCTGGGAAGGGCACGGCAATCAGCCCCAGCATTTT. It codes for CASSWEGHGNQPQHF.

This chain's CDR3 is CASSWTSGSSNEQFF. As DNA, the CDR3 is TGTGCCAGCAGCTGGACTAGCGGGAGTTCGAATGAGCAGTTCTTC. The chain is built from TRBV5-4 and TRBJ2-1; the match to TRBD2 covers 13 bases. The CDR3 runs 15 residues. Trimming took 3 bases from V and 7 from J; bases not matched to a gene: 4. The germline CDR1 and CDR2 sequences are SGHNT and YYREEE (reference sequence).